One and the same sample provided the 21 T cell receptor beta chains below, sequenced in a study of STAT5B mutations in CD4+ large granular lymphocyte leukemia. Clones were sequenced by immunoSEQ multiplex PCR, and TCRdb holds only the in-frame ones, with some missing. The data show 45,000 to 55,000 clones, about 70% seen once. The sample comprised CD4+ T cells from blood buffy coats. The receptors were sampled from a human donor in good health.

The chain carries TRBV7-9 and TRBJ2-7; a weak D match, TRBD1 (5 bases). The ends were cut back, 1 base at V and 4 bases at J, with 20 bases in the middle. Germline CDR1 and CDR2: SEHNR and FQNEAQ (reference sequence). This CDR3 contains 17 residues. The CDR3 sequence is CASSLVFGDDRSYEQYF. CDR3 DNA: TGTGCCAGCAGCTTAGTTTTTGGAGACGACAGAAGTTACGAGCAGTACTTC.

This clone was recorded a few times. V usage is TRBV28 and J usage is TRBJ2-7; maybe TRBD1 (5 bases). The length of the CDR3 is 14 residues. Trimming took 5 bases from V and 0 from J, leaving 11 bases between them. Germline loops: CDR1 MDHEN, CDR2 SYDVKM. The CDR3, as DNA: TGTGCCAGCAGTCTGACAGAGAGCTCCTACGAGCAGTACTTC. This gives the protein CASSLTESSYEQYF.

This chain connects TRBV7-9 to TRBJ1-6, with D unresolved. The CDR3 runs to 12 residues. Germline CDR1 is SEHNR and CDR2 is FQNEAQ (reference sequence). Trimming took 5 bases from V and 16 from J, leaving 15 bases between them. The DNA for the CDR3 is TGTGCCAGCAGCGAGGTGGCAGAACGACTCCACTTT. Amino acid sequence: CASSEVAERLHF.

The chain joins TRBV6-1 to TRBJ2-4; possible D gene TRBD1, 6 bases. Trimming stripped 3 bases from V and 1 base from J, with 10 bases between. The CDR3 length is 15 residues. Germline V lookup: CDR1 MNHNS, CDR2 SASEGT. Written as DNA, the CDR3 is TGTGCCAGCAGTGACGGGCAGGGGGCCAAAAACATTCAGTACTTC. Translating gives CASSDGQGAKNIQYF.

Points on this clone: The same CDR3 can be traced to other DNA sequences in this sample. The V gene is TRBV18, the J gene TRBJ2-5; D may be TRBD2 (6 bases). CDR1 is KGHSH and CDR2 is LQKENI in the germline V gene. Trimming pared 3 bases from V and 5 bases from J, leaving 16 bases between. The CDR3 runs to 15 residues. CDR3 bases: TGTGCCAGCTCACCTCCTGGCGGGGCGTTCGAGACCCAGTACTTC. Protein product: CASSPPGGAFETQYF.

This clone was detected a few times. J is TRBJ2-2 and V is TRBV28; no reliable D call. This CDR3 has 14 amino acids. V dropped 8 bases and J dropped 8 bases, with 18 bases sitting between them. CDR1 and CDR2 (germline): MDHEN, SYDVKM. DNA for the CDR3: TGTGCCAGCTTTAAGAACTCAGCTAGAGGGGAGCTGTTTTTT. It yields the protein CASFKNSARGELFF.

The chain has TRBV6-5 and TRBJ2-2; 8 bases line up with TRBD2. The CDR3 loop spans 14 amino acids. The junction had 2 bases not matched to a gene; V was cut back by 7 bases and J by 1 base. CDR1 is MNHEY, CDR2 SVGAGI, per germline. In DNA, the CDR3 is TGTGCCAGCACCAGCGGGGGGAACACCGGGGAGCTGTTTTTT. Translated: CASTSGGNTGELFF.

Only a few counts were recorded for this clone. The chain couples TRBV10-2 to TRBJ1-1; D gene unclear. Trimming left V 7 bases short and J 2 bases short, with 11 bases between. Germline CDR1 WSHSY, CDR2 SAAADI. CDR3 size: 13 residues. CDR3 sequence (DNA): TGCGCCAGCACACCACAGCCAAACACTGAAGCTTTCTTT. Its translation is CASTPQPNTEAFF.

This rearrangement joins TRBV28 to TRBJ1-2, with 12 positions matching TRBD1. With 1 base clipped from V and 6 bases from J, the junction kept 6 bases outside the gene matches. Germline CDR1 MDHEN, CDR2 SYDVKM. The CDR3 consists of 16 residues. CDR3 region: CASSLLGTGGRDGYTF. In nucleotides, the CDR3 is TGTGCCAGCAGTTTATTAGGGACAGGGGGCAGGGATGGCTACACCTTC.

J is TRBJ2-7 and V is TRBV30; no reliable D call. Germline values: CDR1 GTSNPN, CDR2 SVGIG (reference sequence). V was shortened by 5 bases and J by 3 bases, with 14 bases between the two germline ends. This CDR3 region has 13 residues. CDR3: CAWDPLGYYEQYV. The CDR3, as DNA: TGTGCCTGGGACCCCCTCGGTTACTACGAGCAGTACGTC.

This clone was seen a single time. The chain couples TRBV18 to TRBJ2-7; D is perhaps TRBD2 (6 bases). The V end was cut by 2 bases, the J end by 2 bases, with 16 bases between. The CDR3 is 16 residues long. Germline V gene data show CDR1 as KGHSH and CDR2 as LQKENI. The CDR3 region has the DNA TGTGCCAGCTCACCAGCCGGGACTCTTTCTCCCTACGAGCAGTACTTC. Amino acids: CASSPAGTLSPYEQYF.

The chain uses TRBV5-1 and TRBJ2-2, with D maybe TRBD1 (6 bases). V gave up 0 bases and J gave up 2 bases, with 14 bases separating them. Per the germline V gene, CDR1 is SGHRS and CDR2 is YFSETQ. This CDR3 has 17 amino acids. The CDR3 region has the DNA TGCGCCAGCAGCTTGGGAGCGGACAGTATCAACACCGGGGAGCTGTTTTTT. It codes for CASSLGADSINTGELFF.

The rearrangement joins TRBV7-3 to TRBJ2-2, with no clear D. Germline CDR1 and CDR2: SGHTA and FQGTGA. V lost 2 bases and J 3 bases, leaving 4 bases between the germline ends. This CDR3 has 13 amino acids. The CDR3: CASSLDYTGELFF. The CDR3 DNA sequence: TGTGCCAGCAGCTTAGATTACACCGGGGAGCTGTTTTTT.

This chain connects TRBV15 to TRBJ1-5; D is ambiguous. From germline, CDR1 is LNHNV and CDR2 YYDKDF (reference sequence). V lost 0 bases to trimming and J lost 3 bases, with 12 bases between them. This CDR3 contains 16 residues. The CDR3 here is CATSREVSLDNQPQHF. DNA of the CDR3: TGTGCCACCAGCAGAGAGGTTAGTTTGGACAATCAGCCCCAGCATTTT. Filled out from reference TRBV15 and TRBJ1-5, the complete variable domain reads DAMVIQNPRYQVTQFGKPVTLSCSQTLNHNVMYWYQQKSSQAPKLLFHYYDKDFNNEADTPDNFQSRRPNTSFCFLDIRSPGLGDTAMYLCATSREVSLDNQPQHFGDGTRLSIL.

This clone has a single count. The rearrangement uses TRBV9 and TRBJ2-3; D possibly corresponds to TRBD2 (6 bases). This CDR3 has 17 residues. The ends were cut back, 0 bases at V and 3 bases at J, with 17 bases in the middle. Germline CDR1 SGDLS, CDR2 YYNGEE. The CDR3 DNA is TGTGCCAGCAGCGTAGGTGGGGCTAGCGTAAATACAGATACGCAGTATTTT. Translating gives CASSVGGASVNTDTQYF.

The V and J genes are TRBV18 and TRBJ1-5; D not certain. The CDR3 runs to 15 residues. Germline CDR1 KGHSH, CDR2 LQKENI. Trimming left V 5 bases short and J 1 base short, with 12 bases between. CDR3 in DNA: TGTGCCAGCTCAAGACTCGCGGGGAGCAATCAGCCCCAGCATTTT. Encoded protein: CASSRLAGSNQPQHF.

CDR3 sequence (DNA): TGTGCCAGCAGTCGGGAGGTAGCGGATACGCAGTATTTT. This sequence encodes CASSREVADTQYF. The V and J genes are TRBV7-3 and TRBJ2-3; 7 bases are shared with TRBD2. With V trimmed by 6 bases and J by 6 bases, 6 bases remained unmatched. The germline V gene encodes CDR1 SGHTA and CDR2 FQGTGA. The CDR3 covers 13 residues.

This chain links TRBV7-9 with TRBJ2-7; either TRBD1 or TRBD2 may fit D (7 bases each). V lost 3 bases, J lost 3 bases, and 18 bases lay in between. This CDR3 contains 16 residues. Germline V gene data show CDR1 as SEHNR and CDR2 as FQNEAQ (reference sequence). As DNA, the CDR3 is TGTGCCAGCAGCTTGAAGGGGGGGACAGTTAACTACGAGCAGTACTTC. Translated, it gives CASSLKGGTVNYEQYF.

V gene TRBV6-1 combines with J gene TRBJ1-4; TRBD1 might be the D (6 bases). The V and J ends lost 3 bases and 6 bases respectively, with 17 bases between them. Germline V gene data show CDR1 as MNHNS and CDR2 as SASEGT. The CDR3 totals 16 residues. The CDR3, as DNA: TGTGCCAGCAGTGATCAGGGGCAGGACTTATATGAAAAACTGTTTTTT. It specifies CASSDQGQDLYEKLFF.

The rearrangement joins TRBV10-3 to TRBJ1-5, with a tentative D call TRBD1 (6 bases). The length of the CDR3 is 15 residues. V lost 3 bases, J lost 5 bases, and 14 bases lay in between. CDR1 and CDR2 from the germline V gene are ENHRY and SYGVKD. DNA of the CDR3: TGTGCCATCAGTGATACGGGGGGCGGCGATCAGCCCCAGCATTTT. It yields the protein CAISDTGGGDQPQHF.

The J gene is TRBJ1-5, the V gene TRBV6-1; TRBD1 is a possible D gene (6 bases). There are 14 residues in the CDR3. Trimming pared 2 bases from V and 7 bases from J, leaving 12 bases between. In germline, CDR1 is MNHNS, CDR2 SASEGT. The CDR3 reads CASSERGAEQPQHF. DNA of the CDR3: TGTGCCAGCAGTGAAAGGGGGGCAGAGCAGCCCCAGCATTTT.